The 28 T cell receptor beta chains listed next were all sequenced from one sample in a study of blood T cell repertoires in COVID-19. TCRdb's copy holds only in-frame clones and misses some; the assay was immunoSEQ multiplex PCR. The table has roughly 400,000 clones, about 90% seen once; the top ten hold about 0.57%. Input material: PBMCs or T cells enriched from blood (not recorded which). The receptors stem from a man aged 18 to 30 who had recovered from COVID-19.

The chain employs TRBV7-9 and TRBJ1-6; no definite D call. Germline V lookup: CDR1 SEHNR, CDR2 FQNEAQ (reference sequence). Trimming removed 3 bases from V and 10 bases from J, with 16 bases in between. This CDR3 contains 15 residues. Written as DNA, the CDR3 is TGTGCCAGCAGCTTCCCCACAGTGGCGGGGTCACCCCTCCACTTT. Amino acid sequence: CASSFPTVAGSPLHF.

The chain joins TRBV7-8 to TRBJ1-6; tentatively, D is TRBD1 (6 bases). The V end lost 3 bases, the J end lost 10 bases, and 16 bases lay between the germline ends. Germline CDR1 is SGHVS and CDR2 is FQNEAQ. The CDR3 covers 15 residues. This chain's CDR3 is CASSLGASLTSPLHF. CDR3 in DNA: TGTGCCAGCAGCTTGGGGGCCAGTCTAACCTCACCCCTCCACTTT. The full variable domain, rest sourced from reference TRBV7-8 and TRBJ1-6, is GAGVSQSPRYKVAKRGQDVALRCDPISGHVSLFWYQQALGQGPEFLTYFQNEAQLDKSGLPSDRFFAERPEGSVSTLKIQRTQQEDSAVYLCASSLGASLTSPLHFGNGTRLTVT.

The genes are TRBV19 and TRBJ2-1, with 14 bases matching TRBD2. The CDR3 extends over 15 amino acids. CDR1 and CDR2 from the germline V gene are LNHDA and SQIVND (reference sequence). The ends lost 6 bases at V and 8 bases at J; junction bases unmatched: 6. The CDR3 reads CASSPGLAGVYEQFF. The CDR3 coding sequence is TGTGCCAGTAGCCCGGGACTAGCGGGAGTATATGAGCAGTTCTTC.

The chain has TRBV28 and TRBJ1-1; tentatively, D is TRBD1 (5 bases). The CDR3 has 17 residues. Trimming took 1 base from V and 6 from J, leaving 21 bases between them. The V gene's germline CDR1 is MDHEN and CDR2 SYDVKM. The CDR3 here is CASSLSRQTGVRAEAFF. In DNA, the CDR3 is TGTGCCAGCAGTTTATCTCGACAGACGGGGGTTCGTGCTGAAGCTTTCTTT.

J is TRBJ2-3 and V is TRBV20-1; D may be TRBD2 (6 bases). The V end was cut by 7 bases, the J end by 6 bases, with 8 bases between. The germline CDR1 and CDR2 sequences are DFQATT and SNEGSKA (reference sequence). This CDR3 has 10 residues. CDR3 coding DNA: TGCAGTGGGGGGGTGGATACGCAGTATTTT. Protein sequence: CSGGVDTQYF.

This clone appeared many times. The rearrangement uses TRBV7-9 and TRBJ1-2; 7 bases line up with TRBD1. Per germline, CDR1 SEHNR and CDR2 FQNEAQ (reference sequence). Trimming at V came to 1 base and at J to 3 bases, leaving 5 bases not matched to a gene. This CDR3 is 15 amino acids long. For the CDR3, the DNA is TGTGCCAGCAGCTTAGAGACAGGGTATTACTATGGCTACACCTTC. Amino acid sequence: CASSLETGYYYGYTF.

The genes are TRBV2 and TRBJ1-5; TRBD1 matches 8 bases. CDR3 length: 14 amino acids. V lost 4 bases, J lost 7 bases, and 6 bases stayed unmatched. CDR1 is SNHLY, CDR2 FYNNEI, per germline. The CDR3 reads CASSGGQGGQPQHF. The CDR3 coding sequence is TGTGCCAGCAGTGGAGGACAGGGTGGCCAGCCCCAGCATTTT.

This clone was detected a few times. V and J are TRBV2 and TRBJ1-2; no clear D gene. The germline gives CDR1 SNHLY, CDR2 FYNNEI. Trimming took off 1 base at V and 4 bases at J, with 13 bases between the two ends. This CDR3 region has 15 residues. The CDR3: CASSEERGLIYGYTF. The DNA of the CDR3 is TGTGCCAGCAGTGAAGAGAGAGGGTTAATCTATGGCTACACCTTC.

The chain uses TRBV2 and TRBJ1-2; TRBD1 agrees at 9 bases. The CDR3 has 14 residues. Per germline, CDR1 SNHLY and CDR2 FYNNEI. V trimming: 7 bases; J trimming: 2 bases; junction bases outside the gene matches: 5. The CDR3 loop is CASMGQGQNYGYTF. The CDR3 region has the DNA TGTGCCAGCATGGGACAGGGCCAAAACTATGGCTACACCTTC. Looking up the rest from reference TRBV2 and TRBJ1-2 gives the full variable domain: EPEVTQTPSHQVTQMGQEVILRCVPISNHLYFYWYRQILGQKVEFLVSFYNNEISEKSEIFDDQFSVERPDGSNFTLKIRSTKLEDSAMYFCASMGQGQNYGYTFGSGTRLTVV.

This clone was seen only a few times. The chain links TRBV2 to TRBJ2-7; 7 positions match TRBD1. J gave up 3 bases and V 4 bases, and 6 bases lay outside the gene matches. Per the germline V gene, CDR1 is SNHLY and CDR2 is FYNNEI. CDR3 length equals 14 residues. The CDR3 sequence is CASSAAGGGYEQYF. Written as DNA, the CDR3 is TGTGCCAGCAGTGCAGCAGGGGGTGGCTACGAGCAGTACTTC.

This chain uses TRBV6-2 or TRBV6-3 with TRBJ1-1; D is ambiguous. Per the germline V gene, CDR1 is MNHEY and CDR2 is SVGEGT. V lost 5 bases, J lost 7 bases, and 17 bases lay in between. The CDR3 is 14 amino acids. Written as DNA, the CDR3 is TGTGCCAGCAGTCCAGGTTCGATAGAGAGTGAAGCTTTCTTT. Translation gives CASSPGSIESEAFF.

V gene TRBV2 combines with J gene TRBJ2-3; TRBD2 matches 7 bases. This CDR3 spans 16 amino acids. Trimming took 6 bases from V and 3 from J; bases not matched to a gene: 12. Per germline, CDR1 SNHLY and CDR2 FYNNEI. The CDR3 reads CASSSLGGFGTDTQYF. DNA for the CDR3: TGTGCCAGCAGCAGCTTGGGGGGGTTTGGGACAGATACGCAGTATTTT. Full variable domain (rest looked up from reference TRBV2 and TRBJ2-3): EPEVTQTPSHQVTQMGQEVILRCVPISNHLYFYWYRQILGQKVEFLVSFYNNEISEKSEIFDDQFSVERPDGSNFTLKIRSTKLEDSAMYFCASSSLGGFGTDTQYFGPGTRLTVL.

The DNA for the CDR3 is TGTGCCAGCAGTTACACGAGGGTCTATGGCTACACCTTC. Translation: CASSYTRVYGYTF. The chain links TRBV6-5 to TRBJ1-2, with D uncertain. CDR1 MNHEY and CDR2 SVGAGI come from the germline V gene. The V and J ends lost 2 bases and 4 bases respectively, with 8 bases between them. The CDR3 has 13 residues.

V and J are TRBV28 and TRBJ1-2; 7 bases line up with TRBD1. V trimming: 6 bases; J trimming: 4 bases; junction bases outside the gene matches: 8. The CDR3 is 14 residues long. The germline V gene has CDR1 MDHEN and CDR2 SYDVKM. CDR3 residues: CASRTTGRGYGYTF. The CDR3 DNA follows: TGTGCCAGCAGAACGACAGGGCGCGGCTATGGCTACACCTTC.

This clone has just one count. This chain links TRBV27 with TRBJ1-5, with 8 bases aligning to TRBD1. Losses at the gene ends were 5 bases for V and 3 bases for J; bases not matched to a gene: 9. The CDR3 is 16 amino acids. The germline gives CDR1 MNHEY, CDR2 SMNVEV (reference sequence). CDR3 bases: TGTGCCAGCAGTGGGGGGGGGACAGGCTACAATCAGCCCCAGCATTTT. Translating gives CASSGGGTGYNQPQHF.

The genes are TRBV11-3 and TRBJ2-5; TRBD2 matches 11 bases. V shed 2 bases and J 4 bases; nucleotides not matched to a gene: 6. The germline gives CDR1 SGHNT, CDR2 YENEEA. The CDR3 spans 16 residues. CDR3 in amino acids: CASSLISGRGVETQYF. CDR3 in DNA: TGTGCCAGCAGCTTAATTAGCGGGAGGGGCGTAGAGACCCAGTACTTC.

This rearrangement joins TRBV7-3 to TRBJ1-1; D is unresolved. The CDR3 runs 13 residues. V lost 2 bases and J lost 3, with 7 bases in between. Germline V gives CDR1 SGHTA, CDR2 FQGTGA. The CDR3 here is CASSLESYTEAFF. CDR3 in DNA: TGTGCCAGCAGCTTAGAGTCCTACACTGAAGCTTTCTTT.

The chain is built from TRBV7-2 and TRBJ2-1; D is perhaps TRBD1 (6 bases). The germline V gene has CDR1 SGHTA and CDR2 FQGNSA. This CDR3 is 16 amino acids long. The V end lost 0 bases, the J end lost 4 bases, and 13 bases lay between the germline ends. The CDR3 coding sequence is TGTGCCAGCAGCTTAGCGGGCAGGGGTGTGTACAATGAGCAGTTCTTC. Protein sequence: CASSLAGRGVYNEQFF. Full variable domain (rest looked up from reference TRBV7-2 and TRBJ2-1): GAGVSQSPSNKVTEKGKDVELRCDPISGHTALYWYRQSLGQGLEFLIYFQGNSAPDKSGLPSDRFSAERTGGSVSTLTIQRTQQEDSAVYLCASSLAGRGVYNEQFFGPGTRLTVL.

The V gene is TRBV4-1, the J gene TRBJ1-1; 9 positions agree with TRBD1. CDR3 size: 16 residues. Unmatched junction bases numbered 6, after V lost 3 bases and J lost 1 base. Germline values: CDR1 MGHRA, CDR2 YSYEKL. This chain's CDR3 is CASSQEPGQGNTEAFF. DNA of the CDR3: TGCGCCAGCAGCCAGGAACCGGGACAGGGGAACACTGAAGCTTTCTTT.

This rearrangement joins TRBV10-1 to TRBJ1-1; no clear D gene. The V gene's germline CDR1 is WNHNN and CDR2 SYGVQD (reference sequence). CDR3 length equals 13 residues. The ends were cut back, 3 bases at V and 4 bases at J, with 9 bases in the middle. CDR3 amino acids: CASSEARGTEAFF. CDR3 bases: TGCGCCAGCAGTGAAGCGCGGGGCACTGAAGCTTTCTTT.

This chain links TRBV5-6 with TRBJ2-1; no clear D. The CDR3 loop spans 16 amino acids. From germline, CDR1 is SGHDT and CDR2 YYEEEE. V dropped 0 bases and J dropped 0 bases, with 10 bases sitting between them. The CDR3 sequence: CASSLEAGSSYNEQFF. The CDR3 DNA is TGTGCCAGCAGCTTGGAGGCAGGTAGCTCCTACAATGAGCAGTTCTTC.

The V gene is TRBV19, the J gene TRBJ1-5; 7 bases match TRBD1. The CDR3 runs to 15 residues. With 5 bases clipped from V and 4 bases from J, the junction kept 8 bases outside the gene matches. Germline V gives CDR1 LNHDA, CDR2 SQIVND (reference sequence). The CDR3 nucleotides are TGTGCCAGTAGTCCAGGTCAGGGGGGTAATCAGCCCCAGCATTTT. Its protein is CASSPGQGGNQPQHF.

The chain is built from TRBV7-9 and TRBJ2-7, with D tentatively TRBD2 (6 bases). CDR3 length: 13 amino acids. V was trimmed by 1 base and J by 9 bases, leaving 13 bases between them. CDR1 is SEHNR and CDR2 is FQNEAQ in the germline V gene (reference sequence). CDR3 sequence (DNA): TGTGCCAGCAGCTTAGGAGGAGGGAAGGGGCAGTACTTC. Protein sequence: CASSLGGGKGQYF.

V usage is TRBV28 and J usage is TRBJ2-1, with D possibly matching TRBD1 (6 bases). The V end lost 5 bases, the J end lost 6 bases, and 20 bases lay between the germline ends. The length of the CDR3 is 16 residues. CDR1 is MDHEN and CDR2 is SYDVKM in the germline V gene. This CDR3 is CASSPTTGGIFNEQFF. The CDR3 nucleotides are TGTGCCAGCAGTCCCACGACAGGTGGTATTTTCAATGAGCAGTTCTTC. Filled out from reference TRBV28 and TRBJ2-1, the complete variable domain reads DVKVTQSSRYLVKRTGEKVFLECVQDMDHENMFWYRQDPGLGLRLIYFSYDVKMKEKGDIPEGYSVSREKKERFSLILESASTNQTSMYLCASSPTTGGIFNEQFFGPGTRLTVL.

In DNA form, the CDR3 reads TGTGCCAGCAGCTCTAGAGGGTATGGCTACACCTTC. Residues: CASSSRGYGYTF. This rearrangement joins TRBV5-5 to TRBJ1-2; D uncertain. The CDR3 has 12 residues. CDR1 and CDR2 from the germline V gene are SGHKS and YYEKEE (reference sequence). Trimming left V 3 bases short and J 5 bases short, with 8 bases between.

The rearrangement joins TRBV2 to TRBJ1-2, with 9 positions matching TRBD1. Germline V gene data show CDR1 as SNHLY and CDR2 as FYNNEI. V was clipped by 6 bases and J by 5 bases; unmatched bases: 7. This CDR3 spans 14 amino acids. CDR3: CASRVDRGGYGYTF. For the CDR3, the DNA is TGTGCCAGCAGAGTGGACAGGGGCGGGTATGGCTACACCTTC.

The CDR3 loop is CASSGQDEHEQYF. In DNA form, the CDR3 reads TGTGCCAGCTCCGGACAGGACGAGCACGAGCAGTACTTC. This rearrangement joins TRBV2 to TRBJ2-7, with TRBD1 matching over 7 bases. V lost 8 bases to trimming and J lost 5 bases; unmatched junction nucleotides: 9. CDR3 length: 13 amino acids. Germline V gene data show CDR1 as SNHLY and CDR2 as FYNNEI.

The chain links TRBV15 to TRBJ1-1; tentatively, D is TRBD1 (5 bases). The CDR3 extends over 12 amino acids. The V gene's germline CDR1 is LNHNV and CDR2 YYDKDF (reference sequence). Between the trimmed V and J ends, which lost 3 bases and 6 bases, there was a span of 8 bases. The CDR3 protein is CATSSRGAEAFF. The CDR3 DNA follows: TGTGCCACCAGCAGCCGGGGGGCTGAAGCTTTCTTT.